This T cell receptor (beta chain) was recorded in a study of shared clonotypes between healthy human individuals. Notes on the study in general: The study generally estimated greater richness for naive than memory subsets. Since donors were few, the genetic and exposure-history diversity represented was limited. For naive CD4 cells, approximately 4.8% of clonotypes were shared across a few donors.

Naive CD8 cells, CD45RO-negative and positively selected for CCR7, excluded terminally differentiated effector memory CD45RA+ cells. The sample holds one count of this clone. Its antigen is undetermined. Germline V lookup: CDR1 MNHEY, CDR2 SVGAGI. This CDR3 spans 14 amino acids. With 2 bases removed from V and 0 bases from J, the gap between germline ends came to 8 bases. Source study methods: Junction-only sequences produced by ImmunoSEQ had no quality scores, so filtering differed. TCRdb keeps only in-frame clones here, not all; method: immunoSEQ multiplex PCR. The D gene and trimming were derived from the DNA, and the V and J assignments and clone size from that table. Of about 590,000 clones in the sample, roughly 95% were seen once.

The material sequenced was naive CD8+ T cells sorted from blood. This clonotype was obtained from a woman in her thirties in good health. V is TRBV6-5 and J is TRBJ2-7; D gene unclear. CDR3 sequence (DNA): TGTGCCAGCAGTTACGGCGAGAACTCCTACGAGCAGTACTTC. This gives the protein CASSYGENSYEQYF.